This section outlines one TCR beta chain sequence together with its context. What it binds is not known. Other nucleotide sequences from this sample produce the same CDR3. The assay was immunoSEQ multiplex PCR, and TCRdb's table has in-frame clones only and misses some. This table holds millions of clones, roughly 94% found once. This sample is part of a study of shared clonotypes between healthy human individuals. The wider study: Three plates each covered CD4 naive and memory; CD8 naive two, CD8 memory one.

The CDR3 sequence is 12 residues long. Germline CDR1 and CDR2: ENHRY and SYGVKD. V was shortened by 9 bases and J by 1 base, with 9 bases between the two germline ends. All participating donors were Caucasian adults from Nashville, Tennessee. A CD45RA+ naive subset and a CD45RA-negative memory subset were split from CD4+ cells. Regarding the study as a whole: Some naive CD4 clonotypes, roughly 4.8%, turned up in common across several donors.

The source material was naive CD4+ T cells sorted from blood. Subset here: CD45RA+ positively selected. The source is a man aged 18-30 years in good health. The chain is built from TRBV10-3 and TRBJ1-1; D unclear. Here the CDR3 DNA reads TGTGCCATAAGCGAGTGGAACACTGAAGCTTTCTTT. It translates to CAISEWNTEAFF.